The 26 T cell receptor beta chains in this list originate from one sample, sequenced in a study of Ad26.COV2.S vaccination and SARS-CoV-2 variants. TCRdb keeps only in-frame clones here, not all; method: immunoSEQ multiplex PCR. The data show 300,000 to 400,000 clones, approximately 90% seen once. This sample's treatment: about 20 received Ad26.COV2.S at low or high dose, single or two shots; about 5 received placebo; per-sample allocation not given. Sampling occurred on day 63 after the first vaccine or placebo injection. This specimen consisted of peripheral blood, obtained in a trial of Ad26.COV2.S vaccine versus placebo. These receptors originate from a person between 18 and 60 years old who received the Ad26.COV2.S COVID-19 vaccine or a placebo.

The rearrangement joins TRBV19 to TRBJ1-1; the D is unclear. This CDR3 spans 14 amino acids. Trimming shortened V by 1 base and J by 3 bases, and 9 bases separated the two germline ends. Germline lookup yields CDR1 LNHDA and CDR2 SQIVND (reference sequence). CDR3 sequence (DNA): TGTGCCAGTAGTATAGGTTCACGGTACACTGAAGCTTTCTTT. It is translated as CASSIGSRYTEAFF.

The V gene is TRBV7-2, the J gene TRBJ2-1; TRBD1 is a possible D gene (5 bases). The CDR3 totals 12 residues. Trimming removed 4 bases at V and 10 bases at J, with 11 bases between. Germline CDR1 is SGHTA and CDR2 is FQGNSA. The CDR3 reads CASSYPGMEQFF. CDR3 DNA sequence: TGTGCCAGCAGCTACCCAGGGATGGAGCAGTTCTTC.

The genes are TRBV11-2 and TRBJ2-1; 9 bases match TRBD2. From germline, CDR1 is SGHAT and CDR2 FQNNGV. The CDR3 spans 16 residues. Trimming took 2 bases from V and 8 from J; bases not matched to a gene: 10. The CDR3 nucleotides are TGTGCCAGCAGCTTACAAAGGGGTAGCGGGAGCTATGAGCAGTTCTTC. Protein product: CASSLQRGSGSYEQFF.

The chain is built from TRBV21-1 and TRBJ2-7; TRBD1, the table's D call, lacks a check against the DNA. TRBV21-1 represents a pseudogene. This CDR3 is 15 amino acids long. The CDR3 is CASSRKRDRGYEQYF. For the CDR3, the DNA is TGTGCCAGCAGCAGAAAGCGGGACAGGGGTTACGAGCAGTACTTC.

The CDR3 coding sequence is TGTGCCAGCAGTGAATCGCCACTAGCGGGGGGGCAATTCTTC. It yields the protein CASSESPLAGGQFF. The rearrangement joins TRBV6-1 to TRBJ2-1; 13 nucleotides line up with TRBD2. Trimming removed 2 bases from V and 16 bases from J; junction bases left unmatched: 8. In germline, CDR1 is MNHNS, CDR2 SASEGT. CDR3 size: 14 residues.

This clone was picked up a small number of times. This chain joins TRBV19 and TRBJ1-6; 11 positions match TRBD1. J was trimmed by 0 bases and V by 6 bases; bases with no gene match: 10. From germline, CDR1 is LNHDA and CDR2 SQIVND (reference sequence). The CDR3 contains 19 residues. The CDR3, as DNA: TGTGCCAGTAGGCCACCGGGACAGGGGGGGAGCTCCTATAATTCACCCCTCCACTTT. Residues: CASRPPGQGGSSYNSPLHF.

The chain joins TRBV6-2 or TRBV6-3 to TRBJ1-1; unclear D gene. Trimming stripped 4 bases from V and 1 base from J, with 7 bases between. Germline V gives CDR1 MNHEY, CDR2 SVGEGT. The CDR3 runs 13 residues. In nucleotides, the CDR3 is TGTGCCAGCAGTTCATTGCGGAACACTGAAGCTTTCTTT. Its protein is CASSSLRNTEAFF.

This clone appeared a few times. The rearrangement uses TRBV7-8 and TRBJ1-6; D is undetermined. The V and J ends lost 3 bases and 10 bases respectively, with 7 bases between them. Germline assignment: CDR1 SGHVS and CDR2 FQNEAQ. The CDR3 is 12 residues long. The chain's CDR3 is CASSFARSPLHF. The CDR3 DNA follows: TGTGCCAGCAGCTTCGCCCGATCACCCCTCCACTTT.

CDR3 amino acids: CASSNRDRGLGNTIYF. CDR3 bases: TGTGCCAGCAGCAACCGGGACAGGGGGCTTGGAAACACCATATATTTT. The rearrangement links TRBV11-2 to TRBJ1-3; TRBD1 matches 12 bases. The germline V gene encodes CDR1 SGHAT and CDR2 FQNNGV. The trim removed 5 bases at V and 3 bases at J, leaving 5 bases unmatched. CDR3 length equals 16 residues.

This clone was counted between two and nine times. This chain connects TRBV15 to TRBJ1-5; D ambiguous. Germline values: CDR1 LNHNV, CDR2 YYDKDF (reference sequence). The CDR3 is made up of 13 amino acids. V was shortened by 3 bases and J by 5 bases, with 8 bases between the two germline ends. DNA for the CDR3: TGTGCCACCAGCAGGGGAACTTATCAGCCCCAGCATTTT. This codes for CATSRGTYQPQHF.

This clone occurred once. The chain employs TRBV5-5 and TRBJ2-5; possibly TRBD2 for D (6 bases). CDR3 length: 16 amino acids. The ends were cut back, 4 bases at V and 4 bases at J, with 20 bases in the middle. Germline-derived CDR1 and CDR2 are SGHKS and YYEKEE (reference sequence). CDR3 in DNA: TGTGCCAGCAGCCCGGAGGGTTCAGCAGGGCGAGAGACCCAGTACTTC. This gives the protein CASSPEGSAGRETQYF. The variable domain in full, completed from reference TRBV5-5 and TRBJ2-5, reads DAGVTQSPTHLIKTRGQQVTLRCSPISGHKSVSWYQQVLGQGPQFIFQYYEKEERGRGNFPDRFSARQFPNYSSELNVNALLLGDSALYLCASSPEGSAGRETQYFGPGTRLLVL.

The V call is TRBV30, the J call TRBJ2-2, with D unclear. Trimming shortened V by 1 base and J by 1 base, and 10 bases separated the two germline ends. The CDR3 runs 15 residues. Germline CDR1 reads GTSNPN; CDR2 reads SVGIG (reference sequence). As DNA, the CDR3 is TGTGCCTGGAGTGGATTTTCGGGGAACACCGGGGAGCTGTTTTTT. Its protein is CAWSGFSGNTGELFF.

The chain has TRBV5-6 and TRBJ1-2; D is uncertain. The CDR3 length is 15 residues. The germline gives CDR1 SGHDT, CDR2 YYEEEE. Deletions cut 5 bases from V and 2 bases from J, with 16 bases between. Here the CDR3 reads CASSQIGRENYGYTF. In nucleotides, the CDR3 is TGTGCCAGCAGTCAAATCGGACGCGAGAACTATGGCTACACCTTC.

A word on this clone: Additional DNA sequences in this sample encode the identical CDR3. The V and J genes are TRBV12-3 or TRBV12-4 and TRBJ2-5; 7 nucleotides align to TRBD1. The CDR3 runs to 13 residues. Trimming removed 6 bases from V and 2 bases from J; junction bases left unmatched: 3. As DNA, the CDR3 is TGTGCCAGCAGCTTGGGACAGCAAGAGACCCAGTACTTC. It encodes CASSLGQQETQYF.

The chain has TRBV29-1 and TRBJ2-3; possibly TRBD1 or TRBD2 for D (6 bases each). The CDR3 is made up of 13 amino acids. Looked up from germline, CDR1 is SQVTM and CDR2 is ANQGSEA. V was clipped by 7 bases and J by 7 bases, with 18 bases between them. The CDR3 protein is CSAKGQGRNTQYF. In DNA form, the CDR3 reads TGCAGCGCCAAAGGGCAGGGGAGGAATACGCAGTATTTT.

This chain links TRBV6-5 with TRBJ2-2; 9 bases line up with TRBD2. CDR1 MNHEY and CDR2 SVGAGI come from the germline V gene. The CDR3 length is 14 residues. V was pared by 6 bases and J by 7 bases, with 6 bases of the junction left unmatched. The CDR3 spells CASSRTSADGELFF. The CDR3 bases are TGTGCCAGCAGCAGGACTAGCGCGGACGGGGAGCTGTTTTTT.

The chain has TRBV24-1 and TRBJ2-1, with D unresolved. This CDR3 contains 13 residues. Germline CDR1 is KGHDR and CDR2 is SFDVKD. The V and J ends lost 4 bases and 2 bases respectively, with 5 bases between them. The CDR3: CATSEGAYNEQFF. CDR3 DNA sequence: TGTGCCACCAGTGAGGGTGCCTACAATGAGCAGTTCTTC.

DNA for the CDR3: TGTGCCAGCAGTTACTCCCAGGGAGAGACCCAGTACTTC. Protein product: CASSYSQGETQYF. The chain carries TRBV6-6 and TRBJ2-5; a weak D match, TRBD1 (5 bases). With 0 bases removed from V and 4 bases from J, the gap between germline ends came to 6 bases. Per the germline V gene, CDR1 is MNHNY and CDR2 is SVGAGI (reference sequence). The CDR3 totals 13 residues.

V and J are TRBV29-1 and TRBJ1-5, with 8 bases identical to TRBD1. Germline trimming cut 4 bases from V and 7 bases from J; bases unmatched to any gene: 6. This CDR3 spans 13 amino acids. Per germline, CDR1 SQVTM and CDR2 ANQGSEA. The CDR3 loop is CSVGQGRSQPQHF. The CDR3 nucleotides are TGCAGCGTTGGACAGGGGCGAAGCCAGCCCCAGCATTTT.

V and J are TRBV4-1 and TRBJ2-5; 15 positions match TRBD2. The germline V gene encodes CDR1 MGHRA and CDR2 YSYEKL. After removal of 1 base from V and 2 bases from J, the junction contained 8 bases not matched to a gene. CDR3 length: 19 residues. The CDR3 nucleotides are TGCGCCAGCAGCCAAGCGGACGGACTAGCGGGAGGGCCTCAAGAGACCCAGTACTTC. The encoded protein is CASSQADGLAGGPQETQYF.

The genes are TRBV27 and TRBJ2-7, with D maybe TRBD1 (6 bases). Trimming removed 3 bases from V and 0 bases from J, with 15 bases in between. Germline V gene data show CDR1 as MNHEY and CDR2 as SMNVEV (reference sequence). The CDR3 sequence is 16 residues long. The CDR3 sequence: CASSLGLNRDSYEQYF. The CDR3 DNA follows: TGTGCCAGCAGTTTGGGTTTAAACAGGGACTCCTACGAGCAGTACTTC.

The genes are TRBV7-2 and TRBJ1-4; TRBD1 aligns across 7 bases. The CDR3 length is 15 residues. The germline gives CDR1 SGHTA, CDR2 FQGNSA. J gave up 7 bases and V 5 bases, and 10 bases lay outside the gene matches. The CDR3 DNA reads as TGTGCCAGCAGCCCCGACTTACAGGGGAGTGAAAAACTGTTTTTT. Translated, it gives CASSPDLQGSEKLFF.

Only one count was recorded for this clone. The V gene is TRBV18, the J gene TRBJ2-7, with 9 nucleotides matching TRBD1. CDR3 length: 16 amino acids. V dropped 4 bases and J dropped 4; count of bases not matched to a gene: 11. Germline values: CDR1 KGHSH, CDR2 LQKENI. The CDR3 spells CASSLRGQGLGYEQYF. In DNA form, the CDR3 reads TGTGCCAGCTCACTACGGGGACAGGGTCTCGGTTACGAGCAGTACTTC.

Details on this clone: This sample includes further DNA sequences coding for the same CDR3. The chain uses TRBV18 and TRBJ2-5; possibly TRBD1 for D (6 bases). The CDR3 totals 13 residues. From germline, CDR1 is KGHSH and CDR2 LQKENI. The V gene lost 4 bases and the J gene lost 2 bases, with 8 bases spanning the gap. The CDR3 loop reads CASSLGQQETQYF. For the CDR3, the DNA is TGTGCCAGCTCACTAGGACAGCAAGAGACCCAGTACTTC.

The CDR3 reads CASSLLANYGYTF. The CDR3 coding sequence is TGTGCCAGCAGCTTATTAGCTAACTATGGCTACACCTTC. The V call is TRBV7-2, the J call TRBJ1-2; D unclear. V was clipped by 2 bases and J by 0 bases, with 4 bases between them. This CDR3 has 13 amino acids. CDR1 is SGHTA and CDR2 is FQGNSA in the germline V gene.

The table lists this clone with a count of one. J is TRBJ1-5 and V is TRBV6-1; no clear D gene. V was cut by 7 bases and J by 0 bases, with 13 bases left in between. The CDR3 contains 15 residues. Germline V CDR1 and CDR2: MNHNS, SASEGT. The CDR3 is CASKGLMDSNQPQHF. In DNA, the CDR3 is TGTGCCAGCAAAGGTCTGATGGATAGCAATCAGCCCCAGCATTTT.